Below are 30 T cell receptor beta chains sequenced from a single sample in a study of identical twins. MiXCR was run by TCRdb on the 5' RACE reads, yielding one entry per CDR3 protein. The sample lists approximately 140,000 distinct CDR3 sequences, roughly 3.5% occurring once. The specimen sequenced was memory T cells sorted from blood. These receptors were taken from a man aged 18 to 29 in good health.

This clonotype was seen many times. The chain combines TRBV19 with TRBJ1-1; D possibly corresponds to TRBD1 (5 bases). Germline V gives CDR1 LNHDA, CDR2 SQIVND (reference sequence). V was shortened by 4 bases and J by 8 bases, with 14 bases between the two germline ends. There are 13 residues in the CDR3. The CDR3 sequence is CASSSRTTKEAFF. CDR3 sequence (DNA): TGTGCCAGTAGTAGTCGGACAACCAAAGAAGCTTTCTTT.

This clonotype came up many times. This chain joins TRBV5-1 and TRBJ2-5; tentatively, D is TRBD1 (6 bases). This CDR3 region has 13 residues. Germline V gene lookup returns CDR1 SGHRS and CDR2 YFSETQ. V lost 6 bases and J lost 5, with 14 bases in between. In nucleotides, the CDR3 is TGCGCCAGCACTCAACAGGGAATTGAGACCCAGTACTTC. Protein product: CASTQQGIETQYF.

This clonotype came up many times. The chain employs TRBV6-1 and TRBJ1-4; D may be TRBD1 (5 bases). The CDR3 runs to 15 residues. V lost 7 bases and J 4 bases, leaving 16 bases between the germline ends. Per germline, CDR1 MNHNS and CDR2 SASEGT. DNA of the CDR3: TGTGCCAGCACTGACCGAGGGGAGAGTAATGAAAAACTGTTTTTT. Its translation: CASTDRGESNEKLFF.

This clonotype was counted at least ten times. This chain uses TRBV5-1 with TRBJ1-2, with D unresolved. The germline gives CDR1 SGHRS, CDR2 YFSETQ. V was clipped by 3 bases and J by 7 bases, with 16 bases between them. The CDR3 runs 14 residues. The CDR3 DNA reads as TGCGCCAGCAGCTCACAGCCATCAGGTCCTGGCTACACCTTC. Amino acids: CASSSQPSGPGYTF.

This clonotype showed up many times. The V and J genes are TRBV10-3 and TRBJ2-3; TRBD1 aligns across 9 bases. The CDR3 spans 16 residues. Unmatched junction bases numbered 10, after V lost 9 bases and J lost 0 bases. The germline CDR1 and CDR2 sequences are ENHRY and SYGVKD. CDR3 protein: CAIGQGRSTSTDTQYF. For the CDR3, the DNA is TGTGCCATTGGACAGGGGAGGTCTACCAGCACAGATACGCAGTATTTT.

This chain joins TRBV5-6 and TRBJ1-5; D not certain. V lost 0 bases to trimming and J lost 7 bases, with 14 bases between them. CDR3 size: 15 residues. Germline lookup yields CDR1 SGHDT and CDR2 YYEEEE. CDR3: CASSLAGARGQPQHF. The CDR3 DNA is TGTGCCAGCAGCTTGGCGGGTGCACGTGGCCAGCCCCAGCATTTT.

This clonotype was detected ten times or more. The rearrangement links TRBV4-1 to TRBJ1-5; possible D gene TRBD1, 6 bases. Trimming removed 0 bases from V and 5 bases from J, with 11 bases in between. The CDR3 consists of 15 residues. CDR1 and CDR2 (germline): MGHRA, YSYEKL. CDR3: CASSQDIGGHQPQHF. The CDR3 nucleotides read TGCGCCAGCAGCCAAGATATTGGGGGGCATCAGCCCCAGCATTTT.

V gene TRBV7-2 combines with J gene TRBJ2-5, with D tentatively TRBD1 or TRBD2 (5 bases each). The CDR3 spans 14 residues. Germline CDR1 is SGHTA and CDR2 is FQGNSA. V gave up 5 bases and J gave up 5 bases, with 15 bases separating them. CDR3: CASSPSRVGETQYF. The DNA of the CDR3 is TGTGCCAGCAGCCCTAGCAGGGTGGGGGAGACCCAGTACTTC.

This chain uses TRBV21-1 with TRBJ2-3; no DNA check was done on the table's D call, TRBD2. TRBV21-1 is tagged as a pseudogene. This CDR3 has 17 residues. The CDR3 here is CASSKGTSGLTTDTQYF. DNA of the CDR3: TGTGCCAGCAGCAAAGGGACTAGCGGACTTACCACAGATACGCAGTATTTT.

The table lists this clonotype with many counts. CDR3 nucleotide sequence: TGTGCCAGTAGTGCGAGGGGACTAGCGGGTTTCGAGCAGTACTTC. As protein: CASSARGLAGFEQYF. The chain has TRBV19 and TRBJ2-7; 12 nucleotides align to TRBD2. CDR1 LNHDA and CDR2 SQIVND come from the germline V gene (reference sequence). V lost 5 bases and J lost 6; bases outside the gene matches: 8. The CDR3 is 15 residues long.

This clonotype was recorded at least ten times. V gene TRBV12-3 or TRBV12-4 combines with J gene TRBJ1-4, with TRBD1 identical over 7 bases. Trimming at V came to 1 base and at J to 7 bases, leaving 3 bases not matched to a gene. The CDR3 loop spans 14 amino acids. CDR3 nucleotides: TGTGCCAGCAGTTTAGGACAGGGCTTTGAAAAACTGTTTTTT. It translates to CASSLGQGFEKLFF.

Ten or more counts support this clonotype. V is TRBV6-5 and J is TRBJ2-3, with TRBD2 matching 10 bases. This CDR3 is built from 15 residues. From germline, CDR1 is MNHEY and CDR2 SVGAGI. J gave up 5 bases and V 2 bases, and 4 bases lay outside the gene matches. CDR3 nucleotide sequence: TGTGCCAGCAGTTACAGCGGGAGGGCCTTAGATACGCAGTATTTT. Translating it yields CASSYSGRALDTQYF.

The J gene is TRBJ1-2, the V gene TRBV6-1; 8 nucleotides match TRBD1. V dropped 6 bases and J dropped 8; count of bases not matched to a gene: 17. CDR1 and CDR2 (germline): MNHNS, SASEGT. The CDR3 runs to 16 residues. The CDR3: CASSFGQGGPIEGYTF. For the CDR3, the DNA is TGTGCCAGCAGCTTCGGACAGGGCGGGCCAATAGAGGGCTACACCTTC.

This clonotype was observed at least ten times. The chain carries TRBV29-1 and TRBJ2-1; possibly TRBD1 for D (6 bases). This CDR3 spans 15 amino acids. Trimming pared 4 bases from V and 9 bases from J, leaving 22 bases between. Germline assignment: CDR1 SQVTM and CDR2 ANQGSEA. CDR3: CSVGQGLGIAFEQFF. The DNA for the CDR3 is TGCAGCGTTGGGCAGGGGCTAGGCATAGCGTTTGAGCAGTTCTTC.

In this sample, this clonotype turned up many times. The chain carries TRBV11-2 and TRBJ2-7; no clear D gene. Trimming shortened V by 3 bases and J by 2 bases, and 5 bases separated the two germline ends. Germline CDR1 reads SGHAT; CDR2 reads FQNNGV. The CDR3 runs to 12 residues. DNA of the CDR3: TGTGCCAGCAGCTTCCGAACCTACGAGCAGTACTTC. It translates to CASSFRTYEQYF.

This chain joins TRBV20-1 and TRBJ2-4; 10 nucleotides align to TRBD2. Germline trimming cut 0 bases from V and 6 bases from J; bases unmatched to any gene: 11. CDR3 length: 17 residues. Germline CDR1 is DFQATT and CDR2 is SNEGSKA (reference sequence). The DNA for the CDR3 is TGCAGTGCTAGAGATGGGACCTCAGCGGGAGGGGGAAACATTCAGTACTTC. As protein: CSARDGTSAGGGNIQYF.

There are a few counts of this clonotype. The chain links TRBV9 to TRBJ2-7; TRBD1 might be the D (6 bases). Germline CDR1 SGDLS, CDR2 YYNGEE. V was clipped by 0 bases and J by 3 bases, with 10 bases between them. The length of the CDR3 is 14 residues. As DNA, the CDR3 is TGTGCCAGCAGCGTAGAGGTAGGGGGCTACGAGCAGTACTTC. This encodes CASSVEVGGYEQYF. The full variable domain, its missing parts supplied by reference TRBV9 and TRBJ2-7, is DSGVTQTPKHLITATGQRVTLRCSPRSGDLSVYWYQQSLDQGLQFLIQYYNGEERAKGNILERFSAQQFPDLHSELNLSSLELGDSALYFCASSVEVGGYEQYFGPGTRLTVT.

A few counts support this clonotype. This chain uses TRBV7-3 with TRBJ2-2; D tentatively fits TRBD1 or TRBD2 (5 bases each). With 6 bases removed from V and 7 bases from J, the gap between germline ends came to 15 bases. Per the germline V gene, CDR1 is SGHTA and CDR2 is FQGTGA. The CDR3 is made up of 14 amino acids. The CDR3 here is CASSPGPLGGELFF. CDR3 nucleotides: TGTGCCAGCAGTCCGGGACCGCTTGGCGGGGAGCTGTTTTTT.

This clonotype was seen ten or more times. The chain couples TRBV4-2 to TRBJ2-3; weak D call: TRBD2 (6 bases). CDR3 length: 19 residues. Germline V CDR1 and CDR2: LGHNA, YNFKEQ. Between the trimmed V and J ends, which lost 0 bases and 1 base, there was a span of 20 bases. The CDR3 nucleotides are TGTGCCAGCAGCCAAGACCCCCTACTAGCTATTAGCGGCACAGATACGCAGTATTTT. Its protein is CASSQDPLLAISGTDTQYF.

This clonotype has a count of ten or more. The chain recombines TRBV28 with TRBJ2-7; D possibly uses TRBD1 or TRBD2 (6 bases each). The CDR3 is 13 amino acids. The V gene's germline CDR1 is MDHEN and CDR2 SYDVKM. V lost 6 bases to trimming and J lost 6 bases, with 15 bases between them. This chain's CDR3 is CASRSRGASEQYF. The CDR3, as DNA: TGTGCCAGCAGATCTAGGGGGGCCAGCGAGCAGTACTTC. The full variable domain, completed using reference TRBV28 and TRBJ2-7, is DVKVTQSSRYLVKRTGEKVFLECVQDMDHENMFWYRQDPGLGLRLIYFSYDVKMKEKGDIPEGYSVSREKKERFSLILESASTNQTSMYLCASRSRGASEQYFGPGTRLTVT.

The gene calls are TRBV29-1 and TRBJ2-7; 7 bases align to TRBD2. V shed 4 bases, J shed 1 base, and the junction held 19 bases outside the gene matches. From germline, CDR1 is SQVTM and CDR2 ANQGSEA. The CDR3 covers 18 residues. CDR3 sequence reads: CSVGWILGGSPVSYEQYF. In DNA, the CDR3 is TGCAGCGTTGGTTGGATTTTGGGCGGGAGCCCCGTATCCTACGAGCAGTACTTC.

Ten or more counts support this clonotype. V and J are TRBV6-2 or TRBV6-3 and TRBJ2-7; 9 bases are shared with TRBD1. Germline loops: CDR1 MNHEY, CDR2 SVGEGT. V trimming: 0 bases; J trimming: 4 bases; junction bases outside the gene matches: 4. The CDR3 is 15 residues long. The DNA for the CDR3 is TGTGCCAGCAGTTACTCCAGGGACAGGGATTACGAGCAGTACTTC. It codes for CASSYSRDRDYEQYF.

The chain combines TRBV14 with TRBJ1-3, with 7 bases identical to TRBD1. CDR1 and CDR2 (germline): SGHDN, FVKESK. J was trimmed by 7 bases and V by 5 bases; bases with no gene match: 2. The CDR3 length is 12 residues. The CDR3 sequence: CASSGQANTIYF. The CDR3 DNA reads as TGTGCCAGCAGCGGACAGGCGAACACCATATATTTT.

This CDR3 reads CATRPGVGEQFF. DNA for the CDR3: TGTGCCACACGCCCGGGAGTGGGGGAGCAGTTCTTC. The V and J genes are TRBV7-2 and TRBJ2-1; a weak D match, TRBD2 (6 bases). V gave up 10 bases and J gave up 10 bases, with 17 bases separating them. The V gene's germline CDR1 is SGHTA and CDR2 FQGNSA. The CDR3 is made up of 12 amino acids.

This clonotype has at least ten counts. The chain is built from TRBV20-1 and TRBJ2-5, with 7 bases identical to TRBD2. V lost 3 bases and J lost 5; bases outside the gene matches: 6. Germline CDR1 reads DFQATT; CDR2 reads SNEGSKA (reference sequence). The CDR3 contains 13 residues. DNA of the CDR3: TGCAGTGCTAGTCGACTAGCCAGGGAGACCCAGTACTTC. This encodes CSASRLARETQYF.

This clonotype has at least ten counts. This chain joins TRBV27 and TRBJ1-1; possibly TRBD1 for D (5 bases). V lost 3 bases and J 1 base, leaving 9 bases between the germline ends. Germline loops: CDR1 MNHEY, CDR2 SMNVEV (reference sequence). The CDR3 contains 14 residues. CDR3 region: CASSFYGGNTEAFF. The CDR3 DNA sequence: TGTGCCAGCAGTTTCTACGGGGGGAACACTGAAGCTTTCTTT.

By frequency in the sample, this clonotype is medium-sized. The chain links TRBV7-9 to TRBJ2-1, with 13 nucleotides matching TRBD2. The CDR3 runs to 16 residues. V was clipped by 5 bases and J by 8 bases; unmatched bases: 9. Germline CDR1 reads SEHNR; CDR2 reads FQNEAQ (reference sequence). CDR3 nucleotides: TGTGCCAGCAGCGCCCCATGGACTAGCGGGAGCGATGAGCAGTTCTTC. Translating it yields CASSAPWTSGSDEQFF.

This clonotype was observed at least ten times. The chain uses TRBV30 and TRBJ1-1, with 9 bases that match TRBD1. Germline V gene data show CDR1 as GTSNPN and CDR2 as SVGIG (reference sequence). J gave up 8 bases and V 3 bases, and 10 bases lay outside the gene matches. The CDR3 is made up of 14 amino acids. CDR3 in DNA: TGTGCCTGGAGAAAACCCCCGGGACAGGGAGAAGCTTTCTTT. Translation: CAWRKPPGQGEAFF.

This clonotype showed up many times. V usage is TRBV20-1 and J usage is TRBJ1-1; D not certain. Per germline, CDR1 DFQATT and CDR2 SNEGSKA (reference sequence). V was shortened by 4 bases and J by 5 bases, with 20 bases between the two germline ends. There are 15 residues in the CDR3. CDR3 sequence: CSAIVSGRSGTEAFF. DNA for the CDR3: TGCAGTGCTATCGTAAGCGGCAGGTCGGGAACTGAAGCTTTCTTT.

Many counts were recorded for this clonotype. The rearrangement uses TRBV5-1 and TRBJ2-1; 10 bases are shared with TRBD2. V was pared by 3 bases and J by 0 bases, with 9 bases of the junction left unmatched. The CDR3 length is 18 residues. Germline-derived CDR1 and CDR2 are SGHRS and YFSETQ. The CDR3 region is CASSSLAGDASSYNEQFF. The CDR3 region has the DNA TGCGCCAGCAGCTCTCTAGCGGGAGACGCGAGCTCCTACAATGAGCAGTTCTTC.